The clone carrying this TCR beta chain was counted many times. The data are from a study of OX40 agonist ivuxolimab in advanced cancers. Produced via immunoSEQ multiplex PCR; TCRdb's table is partial and in-frame only. This table has about 70,000 clones, roughly 78% appearing once. The CDR3 covers 15 residues. Germline assignment: CDR1 SGHVS and CDR2 FNYEAQ. V was trimmed by 2 bases and J by 8 bases, leaving 15 bases between them. The chain recombines TRBV7-6 with TRBJ1-4, with unresolved D. The clonotype was recovered from an adult with an advanced solid tumor such as melanoma, head and neck, liver or kidney cancer. Sequenced here: CD4+ or CD8+ T cells sorted from blood, sampled in a trial of the OX40 agonist ivuxolimab. CDR3 sequence (DNA): TGTGCCAGCAGCTTAAATACGGACGCCGGGGAAAAACTGTTTTTT. Its translation: CASSLNTDAGEKLFF.